This entry describes one T cell receptor (beta chain). The CDR3 has 13 residues. The germline V gene encodes CDR1 MNHNS and CDR2 SASEGT. The ends lost 11 bases at V and 1 base at J; junction bases unmatched: 6. This record comes from a study of shared clonotypes between healthy human individuals. Study-level background: Samples came from two female and three male donors aged 18 to 49.

Each cell subset's genomic DNA was divided evenly among several immunoSEQ plates. Profiling relied on immunoSEQ multiplex PCR, and the TCRdb table lists in-frame clones only, not all of them. The sample shows 2.3 million or so clones, 85% to 95% of them seen only once. Specimen: naive CD4+ T cells from PBMCs. Regarding subset: CD45RA+ positively selected. This clonotype originated in a man aged 18 to 29 in good health. Some clones in this sample may be carry-over from other donors' samples. The V gene is TRBV6-1, the J gene TRBJ2-7; 9 bases agree with TRBD1. Here the CDR3 reads CASAGQGSYEQYF. The DNA of the CDR3 is TGTGCCTCGGCGGGACAGGGATCCTACGAGCAGTACTTC.